The 23 T cell receptor beta chains presented below share a single source sample, sequenced in a study of T cell responses to AZD1222 COVID-19 vaccine. Repertoires were generated with immunoSEQ multiplex PCR, while TCRdb's copy carries only in-frame clones and drops some. Seen here are about 160,000 clones, about 92% observed once, and the top ten hold roughly 3.3%. Sequenced here: peripheral blood, sampled 28 days after the second AZD1222 dose. These receptor sequences come from an adult who received the AZD1222 COVID-19 vaccine.

The J gene is TRBJ2-1, the V gene TRBV12-3 or TRBV12-4; D unresolved. The CDR3 totals 13 residues. The V gene lost 6 bases and the J gene lost 10 bases, with 16 bases spanning the gap. The CDR3 DNA sequence: TGTGCCAGCAGGCGACTGGAAGGCAGGGAGCAGTTCTTC. Translation: CASRRLEGREQFF.

This rearrangement joins TRBV2 to TRBJ2-2, with D perhaps matching TRBD1 or TRBD2 (5 bases each). The CDR3 is 13 amino acids. V was shortened by 7 bases and J by 2 bases, with 8 bases between the two germline ends. CDR1 SNHLY and CDR2 FYNNEI come from the germline V gene. The DNA of the CDR3 is TGTGCCAGCATGGGACCAAACACCGGGGAGCTGTTTTTT. The encoded protein is CASMGPNTGELFF.

This clone turned up a few times. The rearrangement links TRBV5-1 to TRBJ1-1, with no clear D. CDR3 length: 13 amino acids. Germline CDR1 reads SGHRS; CDR2 reads YFSETQ. V lost 0 bases, J lost 2 bases, and 5 bases lay in between. This chain's CDR3 is CASSLAPNTEAFF. The CDR3 nucleotides are TGCGCCAGCAGCTTGGCACCTAACACTGAAGCTTTCTTT.

The rearrangement joins TRBV6-5 to TRBJ1-2; no clear D gene. There are 12 residues in the CDR3. The germline CDR1 and CDR2 sequences are MNHEY and SVGAGI. V dropped 6 bases and J dropped 2 bases, with 7 bases sitting between them. This CDR3 reads CASSTSNYGYTF. CDR3 sequence (DNA): TGTGCCAGCAGCACATCAAACTATGGCTACACCTTC.

This clone was observed a few times. The rearrangement links TRBV5-1 to TRBJ2-1; D is unresolved. Germline CDR1 SGHRS, CDR2 YFSETQ. This CDR3 comprises 13 residues. With 4 bases removed from V and 0 bases from J, the gap between germline ends came to 5 bases. DNA of the CDR3: TGCGCCAGCAGCACAAACTCCTACAATGAGCAGTTCTTC. Its protein product is CASSTNSYNEQFF.

This clone turned up a few times. V usage is TRBV18 and J usage is TRBJ2-7; TRBD2 aligns across 8 bases. The V segment lost 2 bases and the J segment 0 bases; nucleotides outside the gene matches: 3. Germline loops: CDR1 KGHSH, CDR2 LQKENI. This CDR3 contains 15 residues. The CDR3 nucleotides read TGTGCCAGCTCACCATTAGCGGGATCCTCCTACGAGCAGTACTTC. Residues: CASSPLAGSSYEQYF.

V and J are TRBV18 and TRBJ2-7; D gene uncertain. The CDR3 has 12 amino acids. Germline CDR1 KGHSH, CDR2 LQKENI. V was clipped by 6 bases and J by 0 bases, with 6 bases between them. CDR3 loop: CASSESSYEQYF. As DNA, the CDR3 is TGTGCCAGCTCGGAGAGCTCCTACGAGCAGTACTTC.

Points on this clone: The junction and the germline gene differ at one end; a read error may be behind it. The rearrangement uses TRBV10-3 and TRBJ1-1; D call uncertain. CDR1 is ENHRY and CDR2 is SYGVKD in the germline V gene. This CDR3 comprises 16 residues. CDR3 DNA sequence: TGTGCCATCAGTGACTTAGCAGGAGGGATGAGCCCCAGCCACTTATTT. This translates into CAISDLAGGMSPSHLF.

The rearrangement links TRBV24-1 to TRBJ2-2; unclear D gene. CDR1 and CDR2 (germline): KGHDR, SFDVKD. Trimming left V 5 bases short and J 3 bases short, with 6 bases between. This CDR3 contains 13 residues. The CDR3 region has the DNA TGTGCCACCAGTGCTTTTTACACCGGGGAGCTGTTTTTT. This codes for CATSAFYTGELFF.

The chain joins TRBV28 to TRBJ2-3; 11 bases agree with TRBD2. Germline CDR1 and CDR2: MDHEN and SYDVKM. Germline trimming cut 3 bases from V and 0 bases from J; bases unmatched to any gene: 11. The CDR3 length is 19 residues. Here the CDR3 reads CASSFYPGLAENSTDTQYF. CDR3 nucleotides: TGTGCCAGCAGTTTTTATCCGGGACTAGCGGAAAATAGCACAGATACGCAGTATTTT.

This clone appeared once. Germline is not matched at one junction end, which may reflect a read error. The gene calls are TRBV27 and TRBJ2-7; D is undetermined. The CDR3 loop spans 14 amino acids. Germline V gene sequence: CDR1 MNHEY, CDR2 SMNVEV (reference sequence). The CDR3 protein is CASSISVGPSEQYF. CDR3 DNA sequence: TGTGCCAGCAGTATATCCGTGGGCCCCAGCGAGCAGTACTTC.

J is TRBJ2-7 and V is TRBV7-2; D uncertain. Per germline, CDR1 SGHTA and CDR2 FQGNSA. The CDR3 is 14 amino acids. Between the trimmed V and J ends, which lost 0 bases and 3 bases, there was a span of 9 bases. The chain's CDR3 is CASSLAVTLYEQYF. The CDR3 DNA is TGTGCCAGCAGCTTAGCAGTTACACTCTACGAGCAGTACTTC. Supplemented by reference TRBV7-2 and TRBJ2-7, the full variable domain reads GAGVSQSPSNKVTEKGKDVELRCDPISGHTALYWYRQSLGQGLEFLIYFQGNSAPDKSGLPSDRFSAERTGGSVSTLTIQRTQQEDSAVYLCASSLAVTLYEQYFGPGTRLTVT.

The chain uses TRBV19 and TRBJ2-7; TRBD1 or TRBD2 may be the D gene (5 bases each). The V end lost 0 bases, the J end lost 2 bases, and 11 bases lay between the germline ends. Germline CDR1 LNHDA, CDR2 SQIVND (reference sequence). The CDR3 contains 15 residues. CDR3 in DNA: TGTGCCAGTAGTATAGAGTCAGGGACCACCTACGAGCAGTACTTC. Encoded protein: CASSIESGTTYEQYF. The full variable domain, completed using reference TRBV19 and TRBJ2-7, is DGGITQSPKYLFRKEGQNVTLSCEQNLNHDAMYWYRQDPGQGLRLIYYSQIVNDFQKGDIAEGYSVSREKKESFPLTVTSAQKNPTAFYLCASSIESGTTYEQYFGPGTRLTVT.

The chain couples TRBV10-3 to TRBJ2-7, with D uncertain. This CDR3 contains 13 residues. Germline V lookup: CDR1 ENHRY, CDR2 SYGVKD. V was shortened by 3 bases and J by 0 bases, with 6 bases between the two germline ends. The CDR3 DNA reads TGTGCCATCAGTGAATACAGCTCCTACGAGCAGTACTTC. This gives the protein CAISEYSSYEQYF.

The chain couples TRBV10-3 to TRBJ2-1; TRBD2 might be the D (6 bases). Trimming stripped 0 bases from V and 10 bases from J, with 10 bases between. Germline loops: CDR1 ENHRY, CDR2 SYGVKD. The CDR3 covers 13 residues. Here the CDR3 DNA reads TGTGCCATCAGTGAGTCTCGGGAGCGGGAGCAGTTCTTC. It yields the protein CAISESREREQFF.

The chain couples TRBV11-2 to TRBJ1-2; TRBD1 aligns across 8 bases. This CDR3 contains 14 residues. The germline gives CDR1 SGHAT, CDR2 FQNNGV. V gave up 0 bases and J gave up 4 bases; unmatched junction bases: 1. This CDR3 reads CASSLEGTGYGYTF. The CDR3 nucleotides read TGTGCCAGCAGCTTAGAGGGGACAGGCTATGGCTACACCTTC.

This clone has just one count. The chain couples TRBV6-5 to TRBJ1-1; no definite D call. The CDR3 sequence is 11 residues long. Germline loops: CDR1 MNHEY, CDR2 SVGAGI. Trimming stripped 7 bases from V and 0 bases from J, with 3 bases between. The CDR3 here is CASTLNTEAFF. The CDR3 DNA reads as TGTGCCAGCACCTTGAACACTGAAGCTTTCTTT.

This rearrangement joins TRBV6-5 to TRBJ1-4; D not resolved. Per germline, CDR1 MNHEY and CDR2 SVGAGI. This CDR3 has 14 amino acids. Trimming removed 4 bases from V and 0 bases from J, with 6 bases in between. CDR3 in DNA: TGTGCCAGCAGTTTCAGACCAACTAATGAAAAACTGTTTTTT. This gives the protein CASSFRPTNEKLFF.

The chain is built from TRBV4-3 and TRBJ2-3; 7 bases align to TRBD1. Unmatched junction bases numbered 13, after V lost 4 bases and J lost 0 bases. The germline V gene encodes CDR1 LGHNA and CDR2 YSLEER. CDR3 size: 18 residues. CDR3 nucleotide sequence: TGCGCCAGCAGCCCGGATCGACAGGGATCGTCTAGCACAGATACGCAGTATTTT. Protein product: CASSPDRQGSSSTDTQYF.

The J gene is TRBJ1-3, the V gene TRBV5-6, with D perhaps matching TRBD1 (6 bases). V was trimmed by 2 bases and J by 0 bases, leaving 12 bases between them. The CDR3 extends over 16 amino acids. Germline loops: CDR1 SGHDT, CDR2 YYEEEE. CDR3 sequence reads: CASSFTGPLSGNTIYF. The CDR3 DNA reads as TGTGCCAGCAGCTTTACAGGGCCTCTCTCTGGAAACACCATATATTTT.

This chain connects TRBV11-3 to TRBJ1-2; possibly TRBD1 for D (5 bases). The germline V gene has CDR1 SGHNT and CDR2 YENEEA. CDR3 length: 15 residues. The germline V and J ends were trimmed by 0 bases and 2 bases, with 10 bases remaining between them. The CDR3 nucleotides are TGTGCCAGCAGCTTAGAAAGGGGCCTAAACTATGGCTACACCTTC. Translating it yields CASSLERGLNYGYTF.

The chain couples TRBV24-1 to TRBJ2-1, with 9 bases aligning to TRBD1. This CDR3 spans 17 amino acids. In germline, CDR1 is KGHDR, CDR2 SFDVKD. Losses at the gene ends were 1 base for V and 5 bases for J; bases not matched to a gene: 8. The CDR3 DNA sequence: TGTGCCACCAGTGATTTTGGCCGGGACAGGGTGGACAATGAGCAGTTCTTC. It is translated as CATSDFGRDRVDNEQFF.

This chain connects TRBV6-5 to TRBJ2-1; D is possibly TRBD2 (6 bases). V was trimmed by 5 bases and J by 13 bases, leaving 18 bases between them. CDR1 is MNHEY and CDR2 is SVGAGI in the germline V gene. CDR3 size: 13 residues. Written as DNA, the CDR3 is TGTGCCAGCAGTAACTACGGGACTCAGGAACAGTTCTTC. Encoded protein: CASSNYGTQEQFF.